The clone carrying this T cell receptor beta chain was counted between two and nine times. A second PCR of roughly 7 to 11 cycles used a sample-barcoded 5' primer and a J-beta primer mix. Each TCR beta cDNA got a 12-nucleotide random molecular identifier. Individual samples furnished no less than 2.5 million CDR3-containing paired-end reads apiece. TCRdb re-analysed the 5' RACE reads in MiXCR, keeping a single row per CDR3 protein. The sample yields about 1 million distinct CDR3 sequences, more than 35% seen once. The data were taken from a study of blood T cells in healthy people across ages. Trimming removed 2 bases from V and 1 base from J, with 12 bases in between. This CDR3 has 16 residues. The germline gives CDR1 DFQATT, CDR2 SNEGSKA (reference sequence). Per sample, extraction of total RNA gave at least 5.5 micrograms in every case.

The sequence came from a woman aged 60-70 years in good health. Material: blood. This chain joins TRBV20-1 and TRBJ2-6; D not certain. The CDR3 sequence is CSARPRTRSGANVLTF. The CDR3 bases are TGCAGTGCTAGACCACGCACCAGATCTGGGGCCAACGTCCTGACTTTC.